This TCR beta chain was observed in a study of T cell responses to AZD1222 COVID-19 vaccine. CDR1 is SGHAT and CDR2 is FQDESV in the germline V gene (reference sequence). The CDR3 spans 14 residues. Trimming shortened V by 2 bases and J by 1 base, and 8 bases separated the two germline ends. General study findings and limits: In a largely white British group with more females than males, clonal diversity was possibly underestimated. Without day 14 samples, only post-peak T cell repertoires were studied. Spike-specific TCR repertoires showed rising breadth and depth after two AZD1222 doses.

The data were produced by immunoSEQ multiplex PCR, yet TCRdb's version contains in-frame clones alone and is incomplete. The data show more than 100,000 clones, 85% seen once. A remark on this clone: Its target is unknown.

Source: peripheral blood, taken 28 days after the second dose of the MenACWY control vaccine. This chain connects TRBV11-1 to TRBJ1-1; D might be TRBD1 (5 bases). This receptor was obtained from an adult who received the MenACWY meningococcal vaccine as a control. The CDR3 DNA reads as TGTGCCAGCAGCTTAAGGGGTGCGAACACTGAAGCTTTCTTT. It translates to CASSLRGANTEAFF.